This passage covers 19 T cell receptor beta chains from one sample sequenced in a study of blood T cells in healthy people across ages. PCR was performed a second time for about 7 to 12 cycles using a sample-barcoded 5' primer and a J-beta primer mix. One entry per CDR3 protein, called by TCRdb with MiXCR from the 5' RACE reads. The sample lists over a million distinct CDR3 sequences, 35% to 55% occurring once. The sequenced sample was blood. The receptors were sampled from a woman aged 55 to 70 in good health.

This clonotype has a count of ten or more. The rearrangement uses TRBV3-1 and TRBJ2-5; D gene ambiguous. CDR1 is LGHDT, CDR2 YNNKEL, per germline (reference sequence). Trimming pared 4 bases from V and 3 bases from J, leaving 3 bases between. The CDR3 sequence is 11 residues long. CDR3 nucleotide sequence: TGTGCCAGCAGCCGAGAAGAGACCCAGTACTTC. As protein: CASSREETQYF.

V gene TRBV20-1 combines with J gene TRBJ2-3; TRBD2 agrees at 12 bases. The CDR3 length is 17 residues. The V gene's germline CDR1 is DFQATT and CDR2 SNEGSKA (reference sequence). The V and J ends lost 5 bases and 2 bases, in that order; junction bases with no gene match: 11. DNA for the CDR3: TGCAGTGCTCGACTAGCGGGAGAAGGGGGGCACACAGATACGCAGTATTTT. It is translated as CSARLAGEGGHTDTQYF.

The chain combines TRBV20-1 with TRBJ2-1, with D possibly being TRBD1 or TRBD2 (5 bases each). The germline V and J ends were trimmed by 6 bases and 5 bases, with 17 bases remaining between them. The CDR3 is 14 amino acids. CDR1 is DFQATT, CDR2 SNEGSKA, per germline (reference sequence). CDR3 protein: CSALGDRPDNEQFF. Here the CDR3 DNA reads TGCAGTGCCCTAGGGGACCGGCCGGACAATGAGCAGTTCTTC.

V usage is TRBV21-1 and J usage is TRBJ2-4; whether TRBD1, the table's D call, matches the DNA was not checked. The DNA end is more similar to TRBJ2-5, so the J call may be wrong. TRBV21-1 is a pseudogene segment. CDR3 size: 14 residues. CDR3: CASSNINRAETQYF. The CDR3 coding sequence is TGTGCCAGCAGCAACATTAACAGGGCTGAGACCCAGTACTTC.

The chain joins TRBV2 to TRBJ2-7; D call uncertain. The CDR3 totals 14 residues. Trimming pared 5 bases from V and 0 bases from J, leaving 11 bases between. CDR1 and CDR2 from the germline V gene are SNHLY and FYNNEI. For the CDR3, the DNA is TGTGCCAGCAGTCGTGTCGTAATCTCCTACGAGCAGTACTTC. Its translation: CASSRVVISYEQYF.

This clonotype was seen only a few times. CDR3 region: CSARTAGTSVYNEQFF. For the CDR3, the DNA is TGCAGTGCTAGGACGGCCGGGACTAGCGTATACAATGAGCAGTTCTTC. The chain combines TRBV20-1 with TRBJ2-1, with 10 bases aligning to TRBD2. With V trimmed by 3 bases and J by 4 bases, 9 bases remained unmatched. CDR3 size: 16 residues. CDR1 and CDR2 from the germline V gene are DFQATT and SNEGSKA (reference sequence).

The chain carries TRBV7-2 and TRBJ2-3; D unresolved. The germline V gene has CDR1 SGHTA and CDR2 FQGNSA. There are 10 residues in the CDR3. Trimming left V 3 bases short and J 7 bases short, with 2 bases between. The CDR3 sequence is CASSFNTQYF. CDR3 DNA: TGTGCCAGCAGCTTTAATACGCAGTATTTT. Full variable domain (missing parts from reference TRBV7-2 and TRBJ2-3): GAGVSQSPSNKVTEKGKDVELRCDPISGHTALYWYRQSLGQGLEFLIYFQGNSAPDKSGLPSDRFSAERTGGSVSTLTIQRTQQEDSAVYLCASSFNTQYFGPGTRLTVL.

This clonotype was counted once. A much larger clone lies a single base off, so this may be a read error. The V call is TRBV13, the J call TRBJ2-7; 7 nucleotides match TRBD1. Germline CDR1 and CDR2: PRHDT and FYEKMQ (reference sequence). This CDR3 has 14 amino acids. With 5 bases clipped from V and 2 bases from J, the junction kept 6 bases outside the gene matches. CDR3 DNA: TGTGCCAGCAGCGACCGGACAGGAACCTACGAGCAGTACTTC. This translates into CASSDRTGTYEQYF.

The chain combines TRBV10-3 with TRBJ1-2; TRBD1 aligns across 9 bases. The CDR3 contains 15 residues. V gave up 0 bases and J gave up 3 bases; unmatched junction bases: 2. Germline CDR1 and CDR2: ENHRY and SYGVKD. This CDR3 reads CAISESGQGYYGYTF. CDR3 nucleotide sequence: TGTGCCATCAGTGAGTCGGGACAGGGCTACTATGGCTACACCTTC.

The V call is TRBV4-1, the J call TRBJ2-3, with D perhaps TRBD1 (5 bases). CDR1 and CDR2 from the germline V gene are MGHRA and YSYEKL. The V end lost 3 bases, the J end lost 0 bases, and 10 bases lay between the germline ends. The CDR3 spans 15 residues. The CDR3: CASSHRRVSTDTQYF. CDR3 DNA: TGCGCCAGCAGCCACCGCAGGGTTAGCACAGATACGCAGTATTTT.

This clonotype was detected only a few times. The chain is built from TRBV28 and TRBJ2-4; D is perhaps TRBD1 or TRBD2 (7 bases each). The ends were cut back, 4 bases at V and 15 bases at J, with 16 bases in the middle. Germline CDR1 is MDHEN and CDR2 is SYDVKM. This CDR3 has 12 amino acids. CDR3: CASSSLTGRAYF. CDR3 nucleotides: TGTGCCAGCAGTTCCCTGACAGGGAGGGCGTACTTC.

The sample holds a few counts of this clonotype. CDR3 sequence reads: CASSVATWEDTQYF. The CDR3 nucleotides are TGTGCCAGCAGCGTAGCTACATGGGAAGATACGCAGTATTTT. This chain uses TRBV9 with TRBJ2-3; no definite D call. This CDR3 is 14 amino acids long. Germline V lookup: CDR1 SGDLS, CDR2 YYNGEE. With 0 bases removed from V and 5 bases from J, the gap between germline ends came to 10 bases.

This chain uses TRBV7-8 with TRBJ1-2; D may be TRBD1 (5 bases). CDR3 length: 15 residues. Between the trimmed V and J ends, which lost 2 bases and 0 bases, there was a span of 10 bases. CDR1 SGHVS and CDR2 FQNEAQ come from the germline V gene. CDR3 protein: CASSLRRGANYGYTF. The CDR3 nucleotides read TGTGCCAGCAGCTTAAGAAGGGGAGCTAACTATGGCTACACCTTC.

The chain combines TRBV30 with TRBJ2-1; 8 bases fit TRBD2. The CDR3 is made up of 13 amino acids. V was pared by 4 bases and J by 9 bases, with 8 bases of the junction left unmatched. The V gene's germline CDR1 is GTSNPN and CDR2 SVGIG (reference sequence). In nucleotides, the CDR3 is TGTGCCTGGAACAGAGGCGGGGGGCTTGAGCAGTTCTTC. It specifies CAWNRGGGLEQFF.

This chain uses TRBV14 with TRBJ1-2; D is unclear. Germline V gene data show CDR1 as SGHDN and CDR2 as FVKESK. V was cut by 1 base and J by 5 bases, with 11 bases left in between. The CDR3 is made up of 14 amino acids. CDR3 bases: TGTGCCAGCAGCCAAGCGGGGATTGGGTATGGCTACACCTTC. This encodes CASSQAGIGYGYTF.

V is TRBV7-8 and J is TRBJ1-4; D may be TRBD1 (5 bases). V lost 5 bases, J lost 8 bases, and 15 bases lay in between. The CDR3 length is 14 residues. CDR1 and CDR2 from the germline V gene are SGHVS and FQNEAQ. The CDR3 reads CASSPGGGREKLFF. The CDR3 coding sequence is TGTGCCAGCAGCCCCGGTGGGGGACGAGAAAAACTGTTTTTT.

This clonotype has a handful of counts. The chain has TRBV20-1 and TRBJ2-1; the match to TRBD2 covers 7 bases. The germline V gene encodes CDR1 DFQATT and CDR2 SNEGSKA (reference sequence). The CDR3 length is 12 residues. With 6 bases clipped from V and 12 bases from J, the junction kept 11 bases outside the gene matches. The CDR3 loop is CSALAAAPPQFF. The CDR3 DNA is TGCAGTGCGCTAGCGGCGGCCCCGCCGCAGTTCTTC.

Only a few counts were recorded for this clonotype. J is TRBJ2-1 and V is TRBV20-1, with D maybe TRBD1 (6 bases). Germline V gives CDR1 DFQATT, CDR2 SNEGSKA (reference sequence). Between the trimmed V and J ends, which lost 0 bases and 8 bases, there was a span of 14 bases. CDR3 size: 14 residues. The CDR3 nucleotides are TGCAGTGCTAGAGATTCGGCAGGGGTGGATGAGCAGTTCTTC. Translating gives CSARDSAGVDEQFF.

This clonotype was found a few times. The J gene is TRBJ2-5, the V gene TRBV20-1; possibly TRBD1 for D (6 bases). The J call could be wrong; TRBJ2-7 is a better fit for the DNA end. Germline lookup yields CDR1 DFQATT and CDR2 SNEGSKA (reference sequence). This CDR3 is 12 amino acids long. CDR3 protein: CSARLGANEQYF. The CDR3 DNA reads as TGCAGTGCTAGATTGGGGGCTAACGAGCAGTACTTC.